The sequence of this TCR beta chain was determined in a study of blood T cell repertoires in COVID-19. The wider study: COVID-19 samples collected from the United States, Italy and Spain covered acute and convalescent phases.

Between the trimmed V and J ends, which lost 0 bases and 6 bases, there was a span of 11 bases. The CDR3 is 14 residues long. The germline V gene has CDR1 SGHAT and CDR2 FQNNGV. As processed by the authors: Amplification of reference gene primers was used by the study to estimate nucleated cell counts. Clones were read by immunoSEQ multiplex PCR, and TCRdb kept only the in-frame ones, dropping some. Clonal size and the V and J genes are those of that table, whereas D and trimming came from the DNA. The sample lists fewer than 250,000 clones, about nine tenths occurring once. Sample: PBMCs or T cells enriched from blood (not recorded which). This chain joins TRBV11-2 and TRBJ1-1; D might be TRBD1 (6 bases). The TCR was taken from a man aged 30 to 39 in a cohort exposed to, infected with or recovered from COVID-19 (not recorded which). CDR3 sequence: CASSLDRGGAEAFF. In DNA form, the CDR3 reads TGTGCCAGCAGCTTAGATCGGGGGGGCGCTGAAGCTTTCTTT.